Listed here are 6 T cell receptor beta chains from one sample, sequenced in a study of blood T cell repertoires in COVID-19. TCRdb keeps only in-frame clones here, not all; method: immunoSEQ multiplex PCR. Of approximately 100,000 clones in the sample, roughly nine tenths were seen once. Source material: peripheral blood. Source of these receptors: a man in his 70s with acute or convalescent COVID-19.

CDR3 sequence: CASRSGTNTGELFF. CDR3 nucleotide sequence: TGTGCCAGCAGATCCGGGACAAACACCGGGGAGCTGTTTTTT. The chain joins TRBV6-6 to TRBJ2-2; perhaps TRBD1 as D (6 bases). Trimming cost V 6 bases and J 2 bases, with 10 bases left between them. Germline V gives CDR1 MNHNY, CDR2 SVGAGI (reference sequence). The CDR3 runs to 14 residues.

This chain's CDR3 is CASRQVEAFF. CDR3 nucleotides: TGTGCCAGTAGACAGGTTGAAGCTTTCTTT. This sequence joins TRBV2 and TRBJ1-1; the D gene is possibly TRBD1 (6 bases). V was cut by 9 bases and J by 7 bases, with 9 bases left in between. Germline V gene sequence: CDR1 SNHLY, CDR2 FYNNEI. This CDR3 contains 10 residues.

This clone was seen only once. The chain's CDR3 is CASSLGVGTGPTEAFF. The CDR3 DNA sequence: TGCGCCAGCAGCTTGGGGGTCGGGACAGGGCCCACTGAAGCTTTCTTT. The chain recombines TRBV5-1 with TRBJ1-1, with TRBD1 matching 9 bases. The CDR3 runs 16 residues. V was clipped by 0 bases and J by 4 bases; unmatched bases: 7. CDR1 and CDR2 from the germline V gene are SGHRS and YFSETQ.

This chain connects TRBV5-1 to TRBJ1-4; 7 positions agree with TRBD1. The germline V gene encodes CDR1 SGHRS and CDR2 YFSETQ. The CDR3 length is 14 residues. The V gene end was trimmed by 4 bases and the J gene end by 5 bases; junction bases not matched to a gene: 5. The CDR3 is CASSPGGKNEKLFF. The DNA for the CDR3 is TGCGCCAGCAGCCCAGGGGGGAAAAATGAAAAACTGTTTTTT.

The rearrangement uses TRBV11-2 and TRBJ2-3, with a tentative D call TRBD1 (5 bases). The CDR3 is 14 amino acids. Trimming pared 5 bases from V and 3 bases from J, leaving 12 bases between. Per germline, CDR1 SGHAT and CDR2 FQNNGV. CDR3 loop: CASSMPGITDTQYF. CDR3 in DNA: TGTGCCAGCAGCATGCCAGGGATTACAGATACGCAGTATTTT.

The chain carries TRBV6-5 and TRBJ1-1; no clear D. Trimming cost V 6 bases and J 5 bases, with 19 bases left between them. The germline CDR1 and CDR2 sequences are MNHEY and SVGAGI. CDR3 size: 15 residues. The CDR3 here is CASSPNEGGGTEAFF. CDR3 nucleotides: TGTGCCAGCAGCCCGAACGAGGGAGGAGGGACTGAAGCTTTCTTT.